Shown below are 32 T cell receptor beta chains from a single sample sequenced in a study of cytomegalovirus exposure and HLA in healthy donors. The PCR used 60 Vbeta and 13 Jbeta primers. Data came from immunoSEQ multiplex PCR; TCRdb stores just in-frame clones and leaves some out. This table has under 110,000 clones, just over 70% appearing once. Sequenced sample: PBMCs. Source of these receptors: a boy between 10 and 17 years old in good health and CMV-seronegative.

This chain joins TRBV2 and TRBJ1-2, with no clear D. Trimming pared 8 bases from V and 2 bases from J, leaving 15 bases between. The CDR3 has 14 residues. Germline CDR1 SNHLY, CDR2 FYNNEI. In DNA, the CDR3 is TGTGCCAGCGCTAATCAGGCTTTCAACTATGGCTACACCTTC. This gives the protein CASANQAFNYGYTF.

CDR3 amino acids: CASSMGQSGETQYF. The CDR3 nucleotides read TGTGCCAGCAGCATGGGACAGTCGGGGGAGACCCAGTACTTC. V and J are TRBV9 and TRBJ2-5; 7 bases line up with TRBD1. CDR1 and CDR2 from the germline V gene are SGDLS and YYNGEE. The CDR3 consists of 14 residues. Trimming cost V 4 bases and J 5 bases; bases outside gene matches: 8.

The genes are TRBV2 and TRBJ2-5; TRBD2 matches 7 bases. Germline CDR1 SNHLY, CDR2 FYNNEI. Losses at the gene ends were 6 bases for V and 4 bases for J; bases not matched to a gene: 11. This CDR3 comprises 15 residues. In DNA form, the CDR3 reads TGTGCCAGCAGAGGGGACCCGACTAGCTCAGAGACCCAGTACTTC. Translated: CASRGDPTSSETQYF.

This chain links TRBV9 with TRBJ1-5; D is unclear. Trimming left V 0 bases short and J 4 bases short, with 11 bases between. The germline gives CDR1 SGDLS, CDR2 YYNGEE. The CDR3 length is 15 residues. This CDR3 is CASSVGQALNQPQHF. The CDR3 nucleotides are TGTGCCAGCAGCGTAGGGCAGGCTTTAAATCAGCCCCAGCATTTT.

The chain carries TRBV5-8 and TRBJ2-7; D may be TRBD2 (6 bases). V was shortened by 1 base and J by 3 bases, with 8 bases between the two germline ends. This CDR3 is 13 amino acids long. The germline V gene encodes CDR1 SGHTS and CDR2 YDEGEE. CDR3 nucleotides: TGTGCCAGCAGCTTGCGGGGGTACTACGAGCAGTACTTC. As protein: CASSLRGYYEQYF.

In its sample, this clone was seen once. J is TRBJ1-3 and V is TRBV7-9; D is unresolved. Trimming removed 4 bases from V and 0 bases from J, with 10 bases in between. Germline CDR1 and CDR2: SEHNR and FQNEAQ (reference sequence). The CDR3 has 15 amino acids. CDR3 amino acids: CASSSDWYSGNTIYF. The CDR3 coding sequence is TGTGCCAGCAGCTCGGACTGGTACTCTGGAAACACCATATATTTT.

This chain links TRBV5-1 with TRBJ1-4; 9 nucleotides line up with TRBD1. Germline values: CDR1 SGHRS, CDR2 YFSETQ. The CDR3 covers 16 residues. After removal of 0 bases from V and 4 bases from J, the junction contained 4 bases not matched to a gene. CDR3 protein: CASSLGGTGSNEKLFF. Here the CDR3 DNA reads TGCGCCAGCAGCTTGGGAGGGACAGGGAGTAATGAAAAACTGTTTTTT.

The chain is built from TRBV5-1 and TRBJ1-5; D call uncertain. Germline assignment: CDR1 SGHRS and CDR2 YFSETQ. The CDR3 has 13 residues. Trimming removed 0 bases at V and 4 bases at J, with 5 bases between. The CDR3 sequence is CASSLDPNQPQHF. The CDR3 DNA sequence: TGCGCCAGCAGCTTGGATCCGAATCAGCCCCAGCATTTT.

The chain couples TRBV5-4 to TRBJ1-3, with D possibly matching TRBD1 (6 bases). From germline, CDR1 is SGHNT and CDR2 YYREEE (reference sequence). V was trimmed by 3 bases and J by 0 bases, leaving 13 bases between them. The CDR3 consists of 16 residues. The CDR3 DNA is TGTGCCAGCAGCTATACAGGGTTAATCTCTGGAAACACCATATATTTT. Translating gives CASSYTGLISGNTIYF.

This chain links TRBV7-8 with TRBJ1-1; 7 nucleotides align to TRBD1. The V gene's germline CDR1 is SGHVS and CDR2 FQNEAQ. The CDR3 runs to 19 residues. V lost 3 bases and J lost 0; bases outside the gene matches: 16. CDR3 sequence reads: CASSFPLGQLVKMNTEAFF. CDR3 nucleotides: TGTGCCAGCAGCTTTCCCCTGGGACAGCTAGTTAAAATGAACACTGAAGCTTTCTTT.

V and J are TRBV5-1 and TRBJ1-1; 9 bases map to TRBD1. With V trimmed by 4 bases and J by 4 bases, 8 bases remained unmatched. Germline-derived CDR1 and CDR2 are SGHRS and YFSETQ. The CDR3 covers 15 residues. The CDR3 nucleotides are TGCGCCAGCAGCATGGGGGGACAGGGACTCACTGAAGCTTTCTTT. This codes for CASSMGGQGLTEAFF.

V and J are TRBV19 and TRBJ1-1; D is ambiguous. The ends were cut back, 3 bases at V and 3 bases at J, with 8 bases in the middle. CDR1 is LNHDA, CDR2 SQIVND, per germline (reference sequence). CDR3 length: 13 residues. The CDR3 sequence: CASSISGDTEAFF. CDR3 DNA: TGTGCCAGTAGTATCTCCGGGGACACTGAAGCTTTCTTT.

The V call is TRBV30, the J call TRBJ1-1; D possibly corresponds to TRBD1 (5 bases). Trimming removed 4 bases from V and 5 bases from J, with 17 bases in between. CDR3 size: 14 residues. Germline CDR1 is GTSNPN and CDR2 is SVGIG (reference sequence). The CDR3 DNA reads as TGTGCCTGGACCCCACTTCAGGGTCGGACTGAAGCTTTCTTT. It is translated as CAWTPLQGRTEAFF.

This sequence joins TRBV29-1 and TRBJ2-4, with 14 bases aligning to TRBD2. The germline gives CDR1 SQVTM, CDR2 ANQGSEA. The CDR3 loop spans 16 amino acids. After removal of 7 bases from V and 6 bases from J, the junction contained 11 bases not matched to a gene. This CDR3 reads CSAQTSGRAPSNIQYF. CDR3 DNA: TGCAGCGCCCAGACTAGCGGGAGGGCCCCTTCAAACATTCAGTACTTC. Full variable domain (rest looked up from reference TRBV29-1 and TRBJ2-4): SAVISQKPSRDICQRGTSLTIQCQVDSQVTMMFWYRQQPGQSLTLIATANQGSEATYESGFVIDKFPISRPNLTFSTLTVSNMSPEDSSIYLCSAQTSGRAPSNIQYFGAGTRLSVL.

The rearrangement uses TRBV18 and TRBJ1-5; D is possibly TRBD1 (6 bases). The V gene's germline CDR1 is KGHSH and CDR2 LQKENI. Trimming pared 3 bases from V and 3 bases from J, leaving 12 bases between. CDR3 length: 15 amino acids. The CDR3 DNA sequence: TGTGCCAGCTCACCTCAAGGGACACACAATCAGCCCCAGCATTTT. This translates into CASSPQGTHNQPQHF. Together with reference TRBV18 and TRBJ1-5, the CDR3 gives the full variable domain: NAGVMQNPRHLVRRRGQEARLRCSPMKGHSHVYWYRQLPEEGLKFMVYLQKENIIDESGMPKERFSAEFPKEGPSILRIQQVVRGDSAAYFCASSPQGTHNQPQHFGDGTRLSIL.

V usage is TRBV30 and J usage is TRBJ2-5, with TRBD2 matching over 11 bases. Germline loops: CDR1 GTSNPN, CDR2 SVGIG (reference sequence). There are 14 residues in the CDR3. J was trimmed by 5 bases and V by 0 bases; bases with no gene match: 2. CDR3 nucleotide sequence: TGTGCCTGGAGTGTAAGACTAGCGGGGGAGACCCAGTACTTC. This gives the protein CAWSVRLAGETQYF.

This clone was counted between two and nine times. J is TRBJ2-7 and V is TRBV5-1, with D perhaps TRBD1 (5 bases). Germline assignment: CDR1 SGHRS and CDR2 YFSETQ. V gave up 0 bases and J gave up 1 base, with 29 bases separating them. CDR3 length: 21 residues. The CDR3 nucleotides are TGCGCCAGCAGCTTGGATGCGAGGCCCCGTACGTGGACACCGTCTTCCTACGAGCAGTACTTC. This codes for CASSLDARPRTWTPSSYEQYF.

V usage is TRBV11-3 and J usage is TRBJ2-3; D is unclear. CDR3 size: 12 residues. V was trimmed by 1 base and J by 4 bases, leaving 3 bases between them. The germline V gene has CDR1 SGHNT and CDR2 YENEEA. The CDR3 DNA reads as TGTGCCAGCAGCTTAGCTCCAGATACGCAGTATTTT. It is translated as CASSLAPDTQYF.

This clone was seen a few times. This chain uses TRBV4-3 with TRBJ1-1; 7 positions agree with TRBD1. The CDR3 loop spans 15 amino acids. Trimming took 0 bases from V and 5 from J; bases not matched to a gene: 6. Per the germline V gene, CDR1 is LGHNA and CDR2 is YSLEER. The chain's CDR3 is CASSQDLGRGTEAFF. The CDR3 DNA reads TGCGCCAGCAGCCAAGATCTTGGCAGGGGGACTGAAGCTTTCTTT.

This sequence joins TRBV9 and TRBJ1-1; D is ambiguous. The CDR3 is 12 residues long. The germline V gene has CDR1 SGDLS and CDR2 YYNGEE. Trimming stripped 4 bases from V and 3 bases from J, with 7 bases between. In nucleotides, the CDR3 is TGTGCCAGCAGCAGGACTGACACTGAAGCTTTCTTT. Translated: CASSRTDTEAFF.

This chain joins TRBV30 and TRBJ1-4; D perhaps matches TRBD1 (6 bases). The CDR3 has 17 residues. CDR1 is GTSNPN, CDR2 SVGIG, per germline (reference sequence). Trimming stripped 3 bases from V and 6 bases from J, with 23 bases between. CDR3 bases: TGTGCCTGGAGAGCACCTCCGGGACAAACTCCGGATGAAAAACTGTTTTTT. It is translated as CAWRAPPGQTPDEKLFF.

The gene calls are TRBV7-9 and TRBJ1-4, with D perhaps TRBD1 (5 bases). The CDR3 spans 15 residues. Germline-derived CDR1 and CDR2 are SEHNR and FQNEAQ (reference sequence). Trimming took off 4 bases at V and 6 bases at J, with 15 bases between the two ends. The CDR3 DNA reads TGTGCCAGCAGCTCTTTTTCGGGGGGAGATGAAAAACTGTTTTTT. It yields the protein CASSSFSGGDEKLFF.

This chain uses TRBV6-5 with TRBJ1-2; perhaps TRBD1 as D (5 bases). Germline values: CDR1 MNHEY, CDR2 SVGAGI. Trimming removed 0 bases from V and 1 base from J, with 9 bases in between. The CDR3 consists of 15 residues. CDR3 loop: CASSYSGADNYGYTF. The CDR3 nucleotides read TGTGCCAGCAGTTACTCTGGGGCGGATAACTATGGCTACACCTTC.

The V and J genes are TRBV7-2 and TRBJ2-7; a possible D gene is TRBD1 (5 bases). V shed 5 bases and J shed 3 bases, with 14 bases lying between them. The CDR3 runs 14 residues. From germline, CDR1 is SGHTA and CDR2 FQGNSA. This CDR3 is CASSRIPGNYEQYF. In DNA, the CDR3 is TGTGCCAGCAGCCGCATTCCAGGGAACTACGAGCAGTACTTC.

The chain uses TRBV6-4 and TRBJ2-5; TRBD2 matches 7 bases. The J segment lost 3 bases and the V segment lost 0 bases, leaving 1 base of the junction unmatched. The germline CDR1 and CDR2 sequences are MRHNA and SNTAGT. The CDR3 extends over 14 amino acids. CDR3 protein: CASSDSAGEETQYF. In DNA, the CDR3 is TGTGCCAGCAGTGACTCGGCGGGGGAAGAGACCCAGTACTTC.

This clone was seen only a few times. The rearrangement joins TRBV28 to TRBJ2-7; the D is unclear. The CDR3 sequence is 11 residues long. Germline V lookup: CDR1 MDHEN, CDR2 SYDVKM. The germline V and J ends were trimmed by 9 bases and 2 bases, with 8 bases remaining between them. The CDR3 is CASTNAYEQYF. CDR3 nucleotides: TGTGCCAGTACTAACGCCTACGAGCAGTACTTC.

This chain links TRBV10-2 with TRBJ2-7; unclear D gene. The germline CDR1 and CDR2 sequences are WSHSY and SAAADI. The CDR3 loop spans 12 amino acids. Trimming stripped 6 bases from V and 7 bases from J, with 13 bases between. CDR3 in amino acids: CASREDGVEQYF. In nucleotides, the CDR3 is TGCGCCAGCAGGGAAGACGGAGTGGAGCAGTACTTC.

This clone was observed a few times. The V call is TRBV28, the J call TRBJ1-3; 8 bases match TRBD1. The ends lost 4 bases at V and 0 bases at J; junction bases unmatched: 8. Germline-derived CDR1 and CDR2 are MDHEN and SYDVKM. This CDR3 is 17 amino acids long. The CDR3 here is CASSSPGDRGSGNTIYF. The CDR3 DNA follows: TGTGCCAGCAGTTCTCCGGGAGACAGGGGCTCTGGAAACACCATATATTTT.

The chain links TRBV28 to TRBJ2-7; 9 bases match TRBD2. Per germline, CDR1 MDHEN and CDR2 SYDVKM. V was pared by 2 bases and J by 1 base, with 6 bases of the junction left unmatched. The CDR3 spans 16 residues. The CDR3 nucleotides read TGTGCCAGCAGTTTAGTTGGGCGGGGGGGTTCCTACGAGCAGTACTTC. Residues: CASSLVGRGGSYEQYF. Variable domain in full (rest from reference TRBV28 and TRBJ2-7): DVKVTQSSRYLVKRTGEKVFLECVQDMDHENMFWYRQDPGLGLRLIYFSYDVKMKEKGDIPEGYSVSREKKERFSLILESASTNQTSMYLCASSLVGRGGSYEQYFGPGTRLTVT.

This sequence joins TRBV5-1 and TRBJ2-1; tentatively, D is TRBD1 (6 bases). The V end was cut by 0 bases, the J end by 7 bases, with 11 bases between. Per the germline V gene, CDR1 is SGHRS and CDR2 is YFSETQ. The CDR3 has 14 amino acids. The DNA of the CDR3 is TGCGCCAGCAGCTTGGGGGGGCTAGATAATGAGCAGTTCTTC. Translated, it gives CASSLGGLDNEQFF.

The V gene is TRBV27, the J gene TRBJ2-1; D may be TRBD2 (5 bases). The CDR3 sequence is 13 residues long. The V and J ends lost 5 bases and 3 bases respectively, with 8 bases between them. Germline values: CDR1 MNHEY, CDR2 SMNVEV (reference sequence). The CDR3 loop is CASSSTSYNEQFF. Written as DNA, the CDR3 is TGTGCCAGCAGTAGTACTAGCTACAATGAGCAGTTCTTC.

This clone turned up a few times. The CDR3 sequence: CASCRTGGFGEKLFF. CDR3 bases: TGTGCCAGCTGCCGTACAGGGGGCTTTGGTGAAAAACTGTTTTTT. The rearrangement uses TRBV27 and TRBJ1-4; TRBD1 matches 9 bases. The CDR3 is 15 residues long. The germline V gene encodes CDR1 MNHEY and CDR2 SMNVEV (reference sequence). V shed 8 bases, J shed 7 bases, and the junction held 11 bases outside the gene matches.